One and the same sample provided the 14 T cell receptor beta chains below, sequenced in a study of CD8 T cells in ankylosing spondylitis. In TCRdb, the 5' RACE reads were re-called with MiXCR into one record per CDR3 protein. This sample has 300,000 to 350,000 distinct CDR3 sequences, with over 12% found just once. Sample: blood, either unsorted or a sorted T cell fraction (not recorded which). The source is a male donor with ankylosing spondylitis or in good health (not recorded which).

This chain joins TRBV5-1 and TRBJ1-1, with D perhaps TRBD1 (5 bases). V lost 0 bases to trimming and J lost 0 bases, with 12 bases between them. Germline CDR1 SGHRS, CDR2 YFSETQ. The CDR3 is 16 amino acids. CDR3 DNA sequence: TGCGCCAGCAGCTTGGTCTTCCCAGGGCTGAACACTGAAGCTTTCTTT. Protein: CASSLVFPGLNTEAFF.

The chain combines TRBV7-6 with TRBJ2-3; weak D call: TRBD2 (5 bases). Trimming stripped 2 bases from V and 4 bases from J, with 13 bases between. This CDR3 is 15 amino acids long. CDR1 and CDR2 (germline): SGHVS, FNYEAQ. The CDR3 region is CASSLLAAGADTQYF. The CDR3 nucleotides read TGTGCCAGCAGCTTACTGGCCGCGGGCGCAGATACGCAGTATTTT.

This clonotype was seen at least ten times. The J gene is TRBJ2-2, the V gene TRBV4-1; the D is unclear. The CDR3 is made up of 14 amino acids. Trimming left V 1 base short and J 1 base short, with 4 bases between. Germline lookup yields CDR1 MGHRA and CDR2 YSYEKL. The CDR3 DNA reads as TGCGCCAGCAGCCAAGTCGGGAACACCGGGGAGCTGTTTTTT. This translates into CASSQVGNTGELFF.

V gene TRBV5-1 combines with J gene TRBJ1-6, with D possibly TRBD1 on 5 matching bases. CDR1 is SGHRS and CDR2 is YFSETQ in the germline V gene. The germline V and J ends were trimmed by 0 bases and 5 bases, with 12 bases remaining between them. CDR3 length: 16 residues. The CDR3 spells CASSLGAGTNNSPLHF. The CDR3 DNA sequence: TGCGCCAGCAGCTTGGGGGCCGGGACTAATAATTCACCCCTCCACTTT.

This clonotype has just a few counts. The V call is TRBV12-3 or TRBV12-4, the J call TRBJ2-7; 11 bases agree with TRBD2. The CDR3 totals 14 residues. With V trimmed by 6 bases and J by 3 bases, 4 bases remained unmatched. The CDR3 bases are TGTGCCAGCAGCTCGGGACTAGCGGACTACGAGCAGTACTTC. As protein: CASSSGLADYEQYF.

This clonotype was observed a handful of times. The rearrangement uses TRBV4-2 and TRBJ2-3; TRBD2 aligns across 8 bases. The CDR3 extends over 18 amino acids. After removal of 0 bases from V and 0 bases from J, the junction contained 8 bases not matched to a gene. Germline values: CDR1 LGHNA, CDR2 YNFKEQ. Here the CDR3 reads CASSQEGASGLSTDTQYF. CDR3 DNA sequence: TGTGCCAGCAGCCAAGAAGGGGCTAGCGGGCTTAGCACAGATACGCAGTATTTT.

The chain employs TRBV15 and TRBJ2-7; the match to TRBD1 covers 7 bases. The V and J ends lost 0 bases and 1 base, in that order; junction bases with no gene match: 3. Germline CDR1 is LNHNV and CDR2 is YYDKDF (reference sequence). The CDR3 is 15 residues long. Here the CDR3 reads CATSREGGASYEQYF. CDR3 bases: TGTGCCACCAGCAGAGAAGGGGGCGCATCCTACGAGCAGTACTTC.

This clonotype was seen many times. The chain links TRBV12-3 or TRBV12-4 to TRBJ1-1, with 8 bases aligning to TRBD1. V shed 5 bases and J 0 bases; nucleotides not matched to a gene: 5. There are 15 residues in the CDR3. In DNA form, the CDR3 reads TGTGCCAGCAGTGGGGACAGGCCCATGAACACTGAAGCTTTCTTT. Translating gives CASSGDRPMNTEAFF.

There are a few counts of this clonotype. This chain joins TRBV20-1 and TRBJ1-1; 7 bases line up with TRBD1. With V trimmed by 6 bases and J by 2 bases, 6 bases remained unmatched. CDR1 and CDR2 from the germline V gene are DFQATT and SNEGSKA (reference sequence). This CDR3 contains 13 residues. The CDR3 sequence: CSAVNRGNTEAFF. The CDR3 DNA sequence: TGCAGTGCCGTGAACAGGGGAAACACTGAAGCTTTCTTT.

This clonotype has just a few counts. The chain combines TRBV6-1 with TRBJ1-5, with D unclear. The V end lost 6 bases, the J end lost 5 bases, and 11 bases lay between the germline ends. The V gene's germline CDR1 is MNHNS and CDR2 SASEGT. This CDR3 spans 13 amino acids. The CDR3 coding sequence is TGTGCCAGCAGGGACGGCGGTTATCAGCCCCAGCATTTT. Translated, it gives CASRDGGYQPQHF.

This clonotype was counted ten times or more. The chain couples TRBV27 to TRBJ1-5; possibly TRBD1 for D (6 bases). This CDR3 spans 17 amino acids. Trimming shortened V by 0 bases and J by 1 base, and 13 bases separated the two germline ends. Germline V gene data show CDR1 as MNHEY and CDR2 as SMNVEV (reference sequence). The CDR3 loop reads CASSLSARGESNQPQHF. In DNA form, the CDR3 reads TGTGCCAGCAGTTTATCTGCCAGGGGAGAGAGCAATCAGCCCCAGCATTTT.

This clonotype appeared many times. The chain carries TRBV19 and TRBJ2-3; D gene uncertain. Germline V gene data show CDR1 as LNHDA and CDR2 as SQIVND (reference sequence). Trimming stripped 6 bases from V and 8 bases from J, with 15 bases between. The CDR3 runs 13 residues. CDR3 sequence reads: CASSRQAESTQYF. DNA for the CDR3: TGTGCCAGTAGCCGGCAGGCCGAAAGTACGCAGTATTTT.

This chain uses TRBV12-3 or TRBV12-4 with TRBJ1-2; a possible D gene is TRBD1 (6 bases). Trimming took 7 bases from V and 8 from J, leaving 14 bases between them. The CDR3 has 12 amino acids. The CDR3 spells CASTGDRIGYTF. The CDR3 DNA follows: TGTGCCAGCACCGGAGACAGGATCGGCTACACCTTC.

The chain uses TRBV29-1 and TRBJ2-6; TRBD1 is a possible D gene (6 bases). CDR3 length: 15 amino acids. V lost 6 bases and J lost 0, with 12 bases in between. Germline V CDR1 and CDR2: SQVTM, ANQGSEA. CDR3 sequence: CSVDQQGSGANVLTF. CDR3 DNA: TGCAGCGTCGACCAACAGGGCTCTGGGGCCAACGTCCTGACTTTC.